A single sample gave rise to the 31 T cell receptor beta chains below, sequenced in a study of blood T cells in healthy people across ages. For the second PCR, which ran for about 7 to 11 cycles, a sample-barcoded 5' primer and a J-beta primer mix were used. Each CDR3 protein gets one entry after TCRdb re-called the 5' RACE reads with MiXCR. The sample holds under 750,000 distinct CDR3 sequences; less than 60% are singletons and the top ten take about 26%. The sequencing sample was made of blood. The origin of the receptors is an elderly man in good health.

Only a few counts were recorded for this clonotype. The chain has TRBV20-1 and TRBJ2-3; 12 positions agree with TRBD2. This CDR3 comprises 15 residues. V dropped 4 bases and J dropped 0; count of bases not matched to a gene: 2. The germline CDR1 and CDR2 sequences are DFQATT and SNEGSKA (reference sequence). CDR3 nucleotide sequence: TGCAGTGCTATGGGACTAGCGGGTAGCACAGATACGCAGTATTTT. Its translation: CSAMGLAGSTDTQYF.

The table lists this clonotype with a count of one. The chain is built from TRBV27 and TRBJ2-4; 7 bases match TRBD1. Near its end, the DNA agrees better with TRBJ2-7, so the J call may be wrong. CDR1 and CDR2 from the germline V gene are MNHEY and SMNVEV (reference sequence). This CDR3 is 16 amino acids long. CDR3 sequence: CASSLSTGSGAYEQYF. CDR3 nucleotide sequence: TGTGCCAGCAGTTTATCGACAGGGTCCGGAGCCTACGAGCAGTACTTC.

This chain connects TRBV6-5 to TRBJ2-7, with 9 bases matching TRBD2. The CDR3 is made up of 15 amino acids. Germline loops: CDR1 MNHEY, CDR2 SVGAGI. Unmatched junction bases numbered 3, after V lost 0 bases and J lost 3 bases. The CDR3 sequence is CASSYSGLAVYEQYF. CDR3 in DNA: TGTGCCAGCAGTTACTCGGGACTAGCCGTCTACGAGCAGTACTTC.

Worth noting for this clonotype: A read error may produce the germline difference seen at one junction end. The genes are TRBV7-2 and TRBJ2-7; no clear D. Per the germline V gene, CDR1 is SGHTA and CDR2 is FQGNSA. The CDR3 spans 13 residues. DNA for the CDR3: TGTGCCAGCAGCTGGCAGAACCTCTACGTGCAGTACTTC. Amino acid sequence: CASSWQNLYVQYF.

This clonotype was seen only a few times. This chain joins TRBV6-5 and TRBJ1-1; D remains ambiguous. This CDR3 contains 14 residues. V gave up 5 bases and J gave up 1 base, with 11 bases separating them. Germline V CDR1 and CDR2: MNHEY, SVGAGI. The CDR3 DNA reads TGTGCCAGCAGTCCAGTAGCGTCGAACACTGAAGCTTTCTTT. Amino acid sequence: CASSPVASNTEAFF.

The sample holds a few counts of this clonotype. The chain employs TRBV10-1 and TRBJ2-5, with D hard to call. CDR1 and CDR2 (germline): WNHNN, SYGVQD (reference sequence). Trimming stripped 0 bases from V and 1 base from J, with 9 bases between. The CDR3 is 15 residues long. The CDR3 reads CASSESSGSQETQYF. Here the CDR3 DNA reads TGCGCCAGCAGTGAGTCGTCAGGTAGCCAAGAGACCCAGTACTTC.

Regarding this clonotype: A much larger clone sits a single nucleotide away, making a read error possible. The V and J genes are TRBV6-6 and TRBJ2-5, with 9 positions matching TRBD2. Trimming at V came to 5 bases and at J to 11 bases, leaving 15 bases not matched to a gene. The CDR3 has 15 amino acids. CDR1 and CDR2 from the germline V gene are MNHNY and SVGAGI (reference sequence). The CDR3 sequence is CASSHPGLATNEQYF. DNA of the CDR3: TGTGCCAGCAGTCACCCGGGACTAGCTACCAATGAGCAGTACTTC.

The CDR3 here is CASRSLGAGTGELFF. CDR3 in DNA: TGTGCCAGCAGATCTCTGGGGGCGGGCACCGGGGAGCTGTTTTTT. The rearrangement links TRBV27 to TRBJ2-2; D is perhaps TRBD1 (6 bases). The CDR3 runs to 15 residues. The germline gives CDR1 MNHEY, CDR2 SMNVEV (reference sequence). With 6 bases removed from V and 4 bases from J, the gap between germline ends came to 15 bases.

The CDR3 region has the DNA TGTGCCAGCAGCCCAAGGACCGACACCTACACCTTC. Translating gives CASSPRTDTYTF. J is TRBJ1-2 and V is TRBV5-5; D remains ambiguous. Trimming pared 4 bases from V and 10 bases from J, leaving 14 bases between. The CDR3 has 12 residues. Germline CDR1 SGHKS, CDR2 YYEKEE (reference sequence).

This chain links TRBV12-3 or TRBV12-4 with TRBJ1-1; D possibly corresponds to TRBD1 (6 bases). This CDR3 spans 14 amino acids. Trimming pared 0 bases from V and 11 bases from J, leaving 16 bases between. CDR3 DNA: TGTGCCAGCAGTTTAGCCGGGGGGGGCAGAGAGGCTTTCTTT. It translates to CASSLAGGGREAFF.

In this sample, this clonotype turned up a few times. The chain couples TRBV20-1 to TRBJ2-7, with D perhaps TRBD1 (5 bases). The CDR3 sequence is 14 residues long. CDR1 and CDR2 from the germline V gene are DFQATT and SNEGSKA (reference sequence). The ends were cut back, 4 bases at V and 2 bases at J, with 15 bases in the middle. CDR3 nucleotides: TGCAGTGCTAACCGACAGAGCTGGACCTACGAGCAGTACTTC. It specifies CSANRQSWTYEQYF.

V gene TRBV10-3 combines with J gene TRBJ2-7; unclear D gene. The V gene lost 6 bases and the J gene lost 3 bases, with 15 bases spanning the gap. This CDR3 is built from 14 residues. Germline CDR1 ENHRY, CDR2 SYGVKD. The CDR3 protein is CAISPTATDYEQYF. In nucleotides, the CDR3 is TGTGCCATCAGCCCAACAGCGACCGACTACGAGCAGTACTTC.

This sequence joins TRBV5-1 and TRBJ2-5; the match to TRBD1 covers 7 bases. CDR1 is SGHRS and CDR2 is YFSETQ in the germline V gene. The CDR3 is made up of 14 amino acids. The V segment lost 5 bases and the J segment 4 bases; nucleotides outside the gene matches: 8. CDR3 sequence reads: CASSLTGIGETQYF. The CDR3 DNA sequence: TGCGCCAGCAGTTTGACAGGGATAGGAGAGACCCAGTACTTC.

This clonotype was detected a few times. The junction and the germline gene differ at one end; a read error may be behind it. The chain carries TRBV6-5 and TRBJ1-5; D ambiguous. The CDR3 has 13 residues. Germline V gives CDR1 MNHEY, CDR2 SVGAGI. CDR3 loop: CASSHSYREPQHF. DNA for the CDR3: TGTGCCAGCAGTCACTCGTATCGTGAGCCCCAGCATTTT.

In its sample, this clonotype was seen a few times. The CDR3 reads CSVPGQGAYSNQPQHF. The CDR3 coding sequence is TGCAGTGTGCCCGGACAGGGGGCTTATAGCAATCAGCCCCAGCATTTT. The chain combines TRBV20-1 with TRBJ1-5; 11 bases fit TRBD1. The CDR3 has 16 residues. The germline CDR1 and CDR2 sequences are DFQATT and SNEGSKA (reference sequence). Trimming removed 7 bases from V and 0 bases from J; junction bases left unmatched: 8.

The chain combines TRBV20-1 with TRBJ2-2; D is uncertain. The V and J ends lost 4 bases and 4 bases respectively, with 10 bases between them. Germline V CDR1 and CDR2: DFQATT, SNEGSKA (reference sequence). This CDR3 spans 13 amino acids. The CDR3 nucleotides read TGCAGTGCTACACTCGACTCCACCGGGGAGCTGTTTTTT. This codes for CSATLDSTGELFF.

Concerning this clonotype: At one end, the junction sequence differs from germline, possibly due to a read error. The CDR3 region has the DNA TGTGCCAGCAGCTCGGGACAGGGGTTTACTAGCGGGAGGCCCTCTGGGGCCAACGTCCTGACTTTC. It is translated as CASSSGQGFTSGRPSGANVLTF. The gene calls are TRBV5-1 and TRBJ2-6; 12 positions match TRBD2. This CDR3 region has 22 residues. In germline, CDR1 is SGHRS, CDR2 YFSETQ.

This chain uses TRBV29-1 with TRBJ2-4; D uncertain. The V gene's germline CDR1 is SQVTM and CDR2 ANQGSEA. Deletions cut 5 bases from V and 2 bases from J, with 13 bases between. There are 14 residues in the CDR3. DNA of the CDR3: TGCAGCGTTACAGCTGGAGAGACCAAAAACATTCAGTACTTC. Translating it yields CSVTAGETKNIQYF.

This chain uses TRBV29-1 with TRBJ2-1, with 8 nucleotides matching TRBD2. J gave up 3 bases and V 2 bases, and 6 bases lay outside the gene matches. Germline V gene sequence: CDR1 SQVTM, CDR2 ANQGSEA. This CDR3 spans 15 amino acids. The CDR3 spells CSVERVAGNYNEQFF. The CDR3 nucleotides are TGCAGCGTTGAAAGAGTAGCGGGAAACTACAATGAGCAGTTCTTC.

This chain joins TRBV20-1 and TRBJ1-5; D may be TRBD1 (5 bases). Germline V gene sequence: CDR1 DFQATT, CDR2 SNEGSKA (reference sequence). The CDR3 loop spans 12 amino acids. V was shortened by 6 bases and J by 10 bases, with 16 bases between the two germline ends. CDR3 residues: CSAGQGSRPQHF. The CDR3 DNA sequence: TGCAGTGCGGGTCAGGGTTCTCGCCCCCAGCATTTT.

For this clonotype: One junction end does not reproduce the germline sequence, and a read error may be involved. The chain has TRBV4-3 and TRBJ2-1, with D possibly TRBD1 on 5 matching bases. The CDR3 consists of 13 residues. Germline CDR1 and CDR2: LGHNA and YSLEER. The DNA for the CDR3 is TGCGCCAACAGCTCCCTGGGGCTAAGCGAGCAGTTCTTC. It is translated as CANSSLGLSEQFF.

This chain links TRBV7-9 with TRBJ1-6, with D maybe TRBD1 (5 bases). The germline CDR1 and CDR2 sequences are SEHNR and FQNEAQ (reference sequence). The CDR3 contains 15 residues. V lost 5 bases and J lost 10, with 18 bases in between. The chain's CDR3 is CASSPTGRGESPLHF. The CDR3 DNA follows: TGTGCCAGCAGCCCCACGGGACGGGGAGAGTCACCCCTCCACTTT. The full variable domain, with the rest looked up from reference TRBV7-9 and TRBJ1-6, is DTGVSQNPRHKITKRGQNVTFRCDPISEHNRLYWYRQTLGQGPEFLTYFQNEAQLEKSRLLSDRFSAERPKGSFSTLEIQRTEQGDSAMYLCASSPTGRGESPLHFGNGTRLTVT.

The V and J genes are TRBV4-3 and TRBJ1-4; D might be TRBD1 (6 bases). This CDR3 has 17 residues. Germline V gene lookup returns CDR1 LGHNA and CDR2 YSLEER. V gave up 0 bases and J gave up 0 bases, with 11 bases separating them. CDR3 nucleotide sequence: TGCGCCAGCAGCCAAGAACCGCAGGGGACAACTAATGAAAAACTGTTTTTT. This sequence encodes CASSQEPQGTTNEKLFF.

Note on this clonotype: Germline and junction disagree at one end, which may indicate a read error. The chain has TRBV7-2 and TRBJ1-1; weak D call: TRBD1 (6 bases). Germline V lookup: CDR1 SGHTA, CDR2 FQGNSA. The CDR3 loop spans 15 amino acids. CDR3 DNA: TGTGCCTGCAGCTCTCAGACAGGAGGCGGCTCTGAAGCTTTCTTT. Its protein is CACSSQTGGGSEAFF.

Only a few counts were recorded for this clonotype. The chain links TRBV28 to TRBJ2-7; D is possibly TRBD1 or TRBD2 (5 bases each). V was clipped by 8 bases and J by 0 bases, with 8 bases between them. Germline CDR1 reads MDHEN; CDR2 reads SYDVKM. The length of the CDR3 is 12 residues. CDR3 nucleotides: TGTGCCAGCCAGGGACCCTCCTACGAGCAGTACTTC. This translates into CASQGPSYEQYF.

There are a few counts of this clonotype. V usage is TRBV5-1 and J usage is TRBJ2-7; 7 positions agree with TRBD1. After removal of 3 bases from V and 5 bases from J, the junction contained 8 bases not matched to a gene. The germline gives CDR1 SGHRS, CDR2 YFSETQ. This CDR3 is 14 amino acids long. Written as DNA, the CDR3 is TGCGCCAGCAGCTCACAGGGGTTCATGGACGAGCAGTACTTC. This encodes CASSSQGFMDEQYF.

This chain uses TRBV7-9 with TRBJ2-5; 8 bases map to TRBD2. The CDR3 extends over 15 amino acids. Germline V gives CDR1 SEHNR, CDR2 FQNEAQ (reference sequence). The V and J ends lost 6 bases and 11 bases, in that order; junction bases with no gene match: 17. In nucleotides, the CDR3 is TGTGCCAGCAGAACCGGACTAGCCAAAGGCGATGAGCAGTACTTC. Its protein is CASRTGLAKGDEQYF.

The gene calls are TRBV7-9 and TRBJ1-1, with D uncertain. Trimming took 5 bases from V and 11 from J, leaving 15 bases between them. Germline V gives CDR1 SEHNR, CDR2 FQNEAQ (reference sequence). The CDR3 extends over 12 amino acids. CDR3 residues: CASSLLHSTAFF. The CDR3 nucleotides read TGTGCCAGCAGCCTACTGCACAGTACGGCTTTCTTT.

Concerning this clonotype itself: A much larger clone lies a single base off, so this may be a read error. V usage is TRBV7-9 and J usage is TRBJ2-5; tentative D call: TRBD1 (6 bases). The DNA end favors TRBJ2-7, so the J call may be wrong. Looked up from germline, CDR1 is SEHNR and CDR2 is FQNEAQ (reference sequence). The CDR3 contains 13 residues. For the CDR3, the DNA is TGTGCCAGCAGCGTAGTAGGGGGCTACGAGCAGTACTTC. It specifies CASSVVGGYEQYF.

Notes on this clonotype: A much larger clone differs from this one at a single base, so this may be a read error. This chain uses TRBV27 with TRBJ2-7; D might be TRBD1 or TRBD2, each matching 5 bases. CDR1 is MNHEY, CDR2 SMNVEV, per germline (reference sequence). The CDR3 extends over 13 amino acids. Trimming took 7 bases from V and 7 from J, leaving 17 bases between them. The CDR3 DNA reads TGTGCCAGCACCAAATCCGGGACCAATGAGCAGTACTTC. This translates into CASTKSGTNEQYF.

This chain connects TRBV7-2 to TRBJ2-5; D may match TRBD1 or TRBD2 (5 bases each). The CDR3 consists of 18 residues. Between the trimmed V and J ends, which lost 4 bases and 11 bases, there was a span of 32 bases. The V gene's germline CDR1 is SGHTA and CDR2 FQGNSA. CDR3 sequence: CASSSGLGTTRYRTEQYF. The CDR3 bases are TGTGCCAGCAGCTCAGGCCTAGGGACGACCCGTTACCGTACTGAGCAGTACTTC.